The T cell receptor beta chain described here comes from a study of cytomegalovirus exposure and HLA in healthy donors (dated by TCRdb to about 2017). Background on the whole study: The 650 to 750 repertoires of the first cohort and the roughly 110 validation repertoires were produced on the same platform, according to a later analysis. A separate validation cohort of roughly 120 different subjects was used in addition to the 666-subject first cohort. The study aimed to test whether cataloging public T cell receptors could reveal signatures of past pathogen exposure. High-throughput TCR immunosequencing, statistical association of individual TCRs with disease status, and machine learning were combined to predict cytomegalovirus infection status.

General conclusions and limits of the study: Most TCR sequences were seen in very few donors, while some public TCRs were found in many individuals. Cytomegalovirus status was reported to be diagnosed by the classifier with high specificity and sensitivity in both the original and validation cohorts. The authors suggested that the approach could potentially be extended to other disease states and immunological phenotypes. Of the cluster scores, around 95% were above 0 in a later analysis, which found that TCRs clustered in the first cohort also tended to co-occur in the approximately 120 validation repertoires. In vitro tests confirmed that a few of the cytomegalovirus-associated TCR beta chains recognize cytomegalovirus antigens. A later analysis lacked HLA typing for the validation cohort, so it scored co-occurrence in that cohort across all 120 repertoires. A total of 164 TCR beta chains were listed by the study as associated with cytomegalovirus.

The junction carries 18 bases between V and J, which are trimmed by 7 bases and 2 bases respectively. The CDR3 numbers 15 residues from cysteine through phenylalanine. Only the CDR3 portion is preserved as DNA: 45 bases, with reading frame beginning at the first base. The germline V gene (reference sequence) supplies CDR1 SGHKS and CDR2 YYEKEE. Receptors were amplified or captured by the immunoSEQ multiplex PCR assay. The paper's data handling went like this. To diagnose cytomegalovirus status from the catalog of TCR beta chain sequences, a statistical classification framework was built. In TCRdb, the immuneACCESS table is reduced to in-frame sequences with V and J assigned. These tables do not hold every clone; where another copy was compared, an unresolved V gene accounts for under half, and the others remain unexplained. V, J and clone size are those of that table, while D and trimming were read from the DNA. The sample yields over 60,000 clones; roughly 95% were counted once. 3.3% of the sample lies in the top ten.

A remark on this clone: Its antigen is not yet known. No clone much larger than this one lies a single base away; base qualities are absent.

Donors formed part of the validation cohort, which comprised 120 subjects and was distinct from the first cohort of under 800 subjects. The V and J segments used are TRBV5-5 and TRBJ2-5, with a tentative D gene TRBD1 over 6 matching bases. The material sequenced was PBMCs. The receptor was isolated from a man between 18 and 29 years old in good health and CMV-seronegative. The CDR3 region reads CASEKGESFQETQYF. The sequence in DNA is TGTGCCAGCGAAAAGGGGGAGTCTTTTCAAGAGACCCAGTACTTC.